This T cell receptor (beta chain) emerged from a study of cytomegalovirus exposure and HLA in healthy donors. Overall study: The 120 or so validation repertoires and the roughly 670 first-cohort repertoires shared a platform, a later analysis reported.

The table lists this clone with a count of one. The antigen is undetermined. The study drew the donors from its roughly 120-subject validation cohort, separate from the roughly 670-subject first cohort. Study findings and constraints: As was reported, the classifier diagnosed cytomegalovirus status with high specificity and sensitivity.

The CDR3 length is 15 residues. V lost 5 bases and J lost 8, with 21 bases in between. In germline, CDR1 is SNHLY, CDR2 FYNNEI. Assay used: immunoSEQ multiplex PCR; TCRdb lists only in-frame clones, some missing. In the table there are around 140,000 clones, approximately 88% of which are singletons. The specimen was PBMCs. This clonotype originated in a man aged 18 to 30 in good health and CMV-seropositive. The chain is built from TRBV2 and TRBJ1-2; TRBD1 is a possible D gene (6 bases). The CDR3 reads CASSFMTGGGTGYTF. For the CDR3, the DNA is TGTGCCAGCAGTTTTATGACAGGCGGTGGTACGGGCTACACCTTC.